This is a list of T cell receptor beta chains from one sample in a study of T cell repertoires in cytomegalovirus infection. TCRdb ran MiXCR on the reads and lists one entry per CDR3 protein. Found here are some 200,000 distinct CDR3 sequences, around 40% of them singletons; the top ten hold over 45%. Their antigens remain unidentified. The source material was CD8+ T cells from cultured PBMCs, sampled from culture after CMV antigen stimulation. All receptors derive from a human donor in good health (CMV status not recorded). Some clones in this sample may be carry-over from other donors' samples. The CDR3 runs from the conserved cysteine through the conserved F or W. Fields, in order: clone size, CDR3 length, V gene, CDR3 protein. Rows give clone size only sometimes, using once, few, many, or a class for an expanded clone.

NA | 19 | TRBV5-1 | CASSLARRFRDRSNQPQHF
NA | 16 | TRBV2 | CASIHRYPQFQETQYF
NA | 16 | TRBV11-2 | CASSLAFRDRAGGYTF
many | 12 | TRBV27 | CASSSGNQPQHF
NA | 17 | TRBV6-1 | CASSVSRGGTYYDEQFF
NA | 15 | TRBV11-2 | CASSLWTGGVTEAFF
NA | 17 | TRBV5-6 | CASSFSGTSGKHYEQYF
few | 14 | TRBV4-1 | CASRLGQMNTEAFF
NA | 16 | TRBV4-1 | CASSRMRTGLDSPLHF
few | 14 | TRBV4-1 | CASSQGPGRETQYF
NA | 15 | TRBV10-2 | CASTPLAGTYNEQFF
many | 16 | TRBV27 | CASSFIPGTGGGEQFF
few | 15 | TRBV7-8 | CASSSGTPGNQPQHF
many | 14 | TRBV6-1 | CASKWEGSSYEQYF
NA | 16 | TRBV19 | CASSIPTVLAKNIQYF
NA | 13 | TRBV7-2 | CASSYQGLGELFF
few | 16 | TRBV27 | CASSLVTASGSGEQFF
many | 13 | TRBV11-2 | CASSPGTGGEQYF
NA | 15 | TRBV7-6 | CASSPGARSSYEQYF
NA | 19 | TRBV28 | CASIATGQGDSLAKNIQYF
NA | 17 | TRBV6-1 | CATDLTGQGDLLYEQYF